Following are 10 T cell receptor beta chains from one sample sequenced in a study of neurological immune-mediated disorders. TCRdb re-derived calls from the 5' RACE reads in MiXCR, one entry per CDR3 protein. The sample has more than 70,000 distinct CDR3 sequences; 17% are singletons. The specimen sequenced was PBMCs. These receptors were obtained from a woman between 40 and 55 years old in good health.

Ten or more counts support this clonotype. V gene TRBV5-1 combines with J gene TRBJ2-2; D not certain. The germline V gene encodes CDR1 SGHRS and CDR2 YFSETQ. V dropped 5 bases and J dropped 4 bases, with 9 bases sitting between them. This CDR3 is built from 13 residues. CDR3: CASSHDGTGELFF. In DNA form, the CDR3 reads TGCGCCAGCAGTCACGATGGCACCGGGGAGCTGTTTTTT.

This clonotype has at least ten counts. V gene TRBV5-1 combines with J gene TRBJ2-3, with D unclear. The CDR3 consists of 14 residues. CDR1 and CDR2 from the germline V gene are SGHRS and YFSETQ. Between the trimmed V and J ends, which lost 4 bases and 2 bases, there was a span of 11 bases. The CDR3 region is CASSADSNTDTQYF. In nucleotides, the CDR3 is TGCGCCAGCAGCGCTGATTCAAACACAGATACGCAGTATTTT.

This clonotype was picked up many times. The CDR3 here is CASSYKGYPDNSPLHF. For the CDR3, the DNA is TGTGCCAGCAGTTACAAGGGCTACCCGGATAATTCACCCCTCCACTTT. V gene TRBV6-5 combines with J gene TRBJ1-6, with D unresolved. The CDR3 runs to 16 residues. In germline, CDR1 is MNHEY, CDR2 SVGAGI. Trimming pared 2 bases from V and 5 bases from J, leaving 13 bases between.

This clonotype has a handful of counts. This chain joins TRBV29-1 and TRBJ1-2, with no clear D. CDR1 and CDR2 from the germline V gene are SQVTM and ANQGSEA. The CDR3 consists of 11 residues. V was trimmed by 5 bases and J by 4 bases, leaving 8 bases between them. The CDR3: CSVHLIYGYTF. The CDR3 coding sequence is TGCAGCGTTCACCTGATCTATGGCTACACCTTC.

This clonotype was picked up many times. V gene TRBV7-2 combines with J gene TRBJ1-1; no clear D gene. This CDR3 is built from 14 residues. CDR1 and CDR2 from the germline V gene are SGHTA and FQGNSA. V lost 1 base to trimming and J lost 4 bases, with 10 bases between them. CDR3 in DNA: TGTGCCAGCAGCTTAGGACCGGGAGGCACTGAAGCTTTCTTT. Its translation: CASSLGPGGTEAFF.

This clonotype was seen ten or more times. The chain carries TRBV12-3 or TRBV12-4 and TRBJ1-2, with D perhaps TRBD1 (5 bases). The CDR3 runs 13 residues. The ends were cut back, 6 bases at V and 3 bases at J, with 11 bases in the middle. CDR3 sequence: CASSLTAYYGYTF. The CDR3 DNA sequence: TGTGCCAGCAGCTTGACAGCATACTATGGCTACACCTTC.

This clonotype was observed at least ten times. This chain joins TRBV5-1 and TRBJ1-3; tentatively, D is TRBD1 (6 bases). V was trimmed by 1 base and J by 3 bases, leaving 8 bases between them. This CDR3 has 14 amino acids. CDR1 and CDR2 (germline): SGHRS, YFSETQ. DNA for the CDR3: TGCGCCAGCAGCTTGCAGACAGGTGGAAACACCATATATTTT. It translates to CASSLQTGGNTIYF.

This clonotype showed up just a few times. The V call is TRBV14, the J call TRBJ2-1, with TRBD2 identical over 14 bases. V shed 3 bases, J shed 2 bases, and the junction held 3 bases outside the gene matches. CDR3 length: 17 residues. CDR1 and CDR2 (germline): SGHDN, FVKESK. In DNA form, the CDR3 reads TGTGCCAGCAGCCAGGGGACTAGCGGGAGAGCCTACAATGAGCAGTTCTTC. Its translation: CASSQGTSGRAYNEQFF.

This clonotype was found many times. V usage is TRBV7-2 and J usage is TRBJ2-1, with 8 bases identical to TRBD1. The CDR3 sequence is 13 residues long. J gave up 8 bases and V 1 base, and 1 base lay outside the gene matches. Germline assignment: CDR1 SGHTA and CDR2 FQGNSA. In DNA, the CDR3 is TGTGCCAGCAGCTTAGACAGGGGGGATGAGCAGTTCTTC. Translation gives CASSLDRGDEQFF. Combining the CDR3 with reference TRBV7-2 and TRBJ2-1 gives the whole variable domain GAGVSQSPSNKVTEKGKDVELRCDPISGHTALYWYRQSLGQGLEFLIYFQGNSAPDKSGLPSDRFSAERTGGSVSTLTIQRTQQEDSAVYLCASSLDRGDEQFFGPGTRLTVL.

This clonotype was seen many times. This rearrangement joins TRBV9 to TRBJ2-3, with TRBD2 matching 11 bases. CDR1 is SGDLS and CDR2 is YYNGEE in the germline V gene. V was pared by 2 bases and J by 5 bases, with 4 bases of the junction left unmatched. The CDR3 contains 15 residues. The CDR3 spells CASSVSGGAVDTQYF. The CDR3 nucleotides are TGTGCCAGCAGCGTTAGCGGGGGGGCCGTAGATACGCAGTATTTT.